One T cell receptor beta chain is described in this entry. Its antigen is not known. The data derive from a study of cytomegalovirus exposure and HLA in healthy donors. The CDR3 totals 16 residues. Germline V lookup: CDR1 LNHNV, CDR2 YYDKDF (reference sequence). Primers included in the PCR were 60 Vbeta and 13 Jbeta primers. As processed by the authors: Some 10 million of the roughly 80 million unique TCR beta chains counted in a later analysis were shared. TCRdb's table, derived via immunoSEQ multiplex PCR, lists solely in-frame clones and lacks some. V and J calls and clone size are as listed in that table; D and trimming were resolved from the DNA. The sample lists some 130,000 clones, 80% seen once, with less than 3% in the top ten. Study-wide results and limits: Among immune exposure information, only CMV serostatus was available. HLA allele associations emerged for around 16,000 TCR beta sequences in a later analysis, at 0.05 false discovery rate. Presence/absence analyses assumed roughly uniform sequencing depth across donors, which may not hold.

This TCR was sampled from a man aged 25-40 years in good health and CMV-seronegative. Specimen: PBMCs. The chain carries TRBV15 and TRBJ2-5; 9 bases line up with TRBD1. Matching the DNA end better, TRBJ2-7 makes the J call doubtful. The DNA for the CDR3 is TGTGCCACCAGCAGAGATACGACAGGGGGGAGCTACGAGCAGTACTTC. As protein: CATSRDTTGGSYEQYF.